This T cell receptor beta chain was captured by sequencing in a study of blood T cell repertoires in COVID-19. As for the study in general: Material from acute and convalescent COVID-19 was sourced from the United States, Italy and Spain. PBMCs, B-cell-depleted T cells, or T cells were the source of the cDNA or gDNA that made up the material.

Study processing details: Counts of nucleated cells, estimated from reference gene primer amplification, were obtained. TCRdb keeps only in-frame clones here, not all; method: immunoSEQ multiplex PCR. The DNA was the basis for D and trimming; V, J and clone size are from that table. The repertoire has 300,000 to 450,000 clones, roughly 86% of them found once; the top ten carry 2% to 2.5%. V gave up 5 bases and J gave up 2 bases; unmatched junction bases: 9. CDR3 length: 15 amino acids. Germline V lookup: CDR1 SGHTA, CDR2 FQGTGA. The clonotype comes from a woman aged 60-70 years with COVID-19, enrolled during active disease. The genes are TRBV7-3 and TRBJ2-7, with 7 bases aligning to TRBD2. The sequencing input was peripheral blood. In DNA, the CDR3 is TGTGCCAGCAGCCTGGATGCGGGGGAACCCTACGAGCAGTACTTC. This translates into CASSLDAGEPYEQYF.